The T cell receptor (beta chain) described here comes from a study of shared clonotypes between healthy human individuals (dated by TCRdb to 2018 to 2020). Context from the whole study: A couple of women and a few men aged 18 to 49 years were included in the cohort. Per donor, three plates each were used for CD4 naive and CD4 memory, two for CD8 naive, and one for CD8 memory. To estimate repertoire size and how much clonotype sharing occurs between individuals, the study deeply sequenced the blood TCR repertoires of five or six healthy adults. Libraries were prepared and TCR repertoires were sequenced by different laboratories using diverse techniques, in order to increase sequencing depth and limit assay-specific biases. Between about 0.8 and 9.5 billion PBMCs per donor were obtained by leukapheresis.

CD8 naive samples were obtained by positive selection for CCR7 among CD45RO-negative cells, yielding a CD45RA+CCR7+ population from which TemRA cells were excluded. The donors were healthy, HIV-negative adults who had no recently reported acute infections or vaccinations. Every donor was a Caucasian adult living in Nashville, Tennessee, USA. After blood collection by leukapheresis, PBMCs were isolated using Ficoll-Histopaque density gradient centrifugation and then cryopreserved in the vapor phase of liquid nitrogen. Analytical flow cytometry was used to check the purity and quantity of every magnetically sorted T cell population. Each sorted fraction had its genomic DNA isolated and then quantified by UV absorbance on a Nanodrop 2000c. Points on this clone: Its recognized antigen is unknown. Base-call qualities are not available, and no considerably larger clone is one nucleotide away.

TCR CDR3 regions were amplified from genomic DNA by multiplex PCR using the deep immunoSEQ assay. Extracted genomic DNA from each cell subset was spread evenly across all wells of several immunoSEQ 96-well plates, with each plate serving as a replicate. For sorted subsets, roughly 200 ng of genomic DNA, equivalent to 25,000 to 35,000 T cell genomes, went into each replicate PCR. The purified libraries were quantified using a Qubit 3.0 fluorometer, sized with a Bioanalyzer 2100, and then quantified again using the KAPA Library Quantification kit. A separate single-read 150-cycle Illumina NextSeq 550 flow cell was used to sequence each immunoSEQ 96-well plate. The source study handled its data this way. Because the immunoSEQ output held only junctional sequences and lacked quality scores, the filtering could not match the filtering applied to full-length reads. To assign V/J genes and CDR3, sequences were annotated using PyIR, a Python wrapper for IgBLAST v1.9, with IMGT germline references. Reads were filtered out if the reads had weak V/J assignments (E-value above 1e-6), no CDR3, stop codons, out-of-frame junctions, or ambiguous translated residues. A V3J clonotype was defined by an identical inferred V gene, J gene, and CDR3 amino acid sequence. To compute the percentage overlap between repertoires, the number of shared unique clonotypes was divided by the size of the smaller repertoire. Repertoire richness was assessed with RTK rarefaction, the Chao1 estimator, and Recon v2.1 estimates of unobserved clonotypes. OLGA was used to compute generation probabilities for all TCRbeta clonotypes that the gDNA method yielded from a handful of donors. The source is immuneACCESS, and TCRdb retained only in-frame sequences with V and J called. Part of the clones is not carried over; for the studies checked, unresolved V genes explain less than half of this, and the remainder is unexplained. V, J and clone size were drawn from that table, and D and trimming were deduced from the DNA. Recorded for this sample are some 2 million clones; around 96% of them occurred a single time. Around 1% of the sample rests with the top ten.

What the study reported, not specific to this receptor: Because the study included only a small number of donors, the genetic and exposure-history diversity represented was limited. Sampling was restricted to blood, and TCR repertoires in tissues likely differ from the TCR repertoires found in blood. Sharing across a handful of donors was observed for roughly 5% of naive CD4, less than 4% of naive CD8, 2.3% of memory CD4, and about 0.4% of memory CD8 clonotypes. Larger estimated clonotype richness was generally found for naive subsets than for memory subsets. Rarefaction of sorted-subset datasets indicated incomplete sequencing despite the large sequencing depth. Pairwise subsampling indicated that sequencing depth was expected to affect the degree of clonotype sharing among donors. Clonotypes shared by all four sorted-subset donors showed higher generation probabilities than non-shared clonotypes.

The TCR comes from a man between 18 and 29 years old in good health. Sample: naive CD8+ T cells sorted from blood. The sample's cell subset or site label, decoded: CD45RA+CCR7+.

The DNA reads TGCGCCAGCAGCCCTAGACTAGCGGGAGGCTACGAGCAGTACTTC. Its protein reads: CASSPRLAGGYEQYF. This sequence uses TRBV4-1 and TRBJ2-7, and 13 bases in between align with TRBD2. The germline V gene gives CDR1 as MGHRA and CDR2 as YSYEKL. V is trimmed back by 4 bases and J by 3 bases, and the junction contains 3 bases that no gene match accounts for. From cysteine to phenylalanine, the CDR3 is 15 amino acids long. Only CDR3 DNA remains: 45 bases, in frame from the first base.